This T cell receptor beta chain was identified in a study of blood T cells in healthy people across ages. A second PCR, run for roughly 7 to 11 cycles, used a sample-barcoded 5' primer plus a J-beta primer mix. Using its own MiXCR run on the 5' RACE reads, TCRdb lists one record per CDR3 protein. The sample carries around 790,000 distinct CDR3 sequences, roughly 44% recorded once. The CDR3 runs 12 residues. CDR1 and CDR2 (germline): GTSNPN, SVGIG (reference sequence). The TCR was taken from a man in his fifties or sixties in good health. The V call is TRBV30, the J call TRBJ2-3; D gene ambiguous. The sample taken for sequencing was blood. The CDR3, as DNA: TGTGCAATGACCGAAAGCACAGATACGCAGTATTTT. Its protein is CAMTESTDTQYF.